This T cell receptor beta chain was identified during a study of T cell repertoires in MIS-A myocarditis. V shed 2 bases, J shed 6 bases, and the junction held 6 bases outside the gene matches. The CDR3 is made up of 15 amino acids. The germline CDR1 and CDR2 sequences are MNHEY and SVGAGI. Produced via immunoSEQ multiplex PCR; TCRdb's table is partial and in-frame only. The sample has about 11,000 clones, approximately 80% seen once. The chain carries TRBV6-5 and TRBJ2-1; 8 nucleotides align to TRBD2. Input material: right ventricle heart tissue obtained at autopsy. This clonotype originated in a man younger than 35 with fulminant myocarditis from multisystem inflammatory syndrome in adults (MIS-A) after COVID-19. The CDR3 reads CASSYGGLEANEQFF. The CDR3 nucleotides read TGTGCCAGCAGTTACGGGGGACTAGAGGCCAATGAGCAGTTCTTC.